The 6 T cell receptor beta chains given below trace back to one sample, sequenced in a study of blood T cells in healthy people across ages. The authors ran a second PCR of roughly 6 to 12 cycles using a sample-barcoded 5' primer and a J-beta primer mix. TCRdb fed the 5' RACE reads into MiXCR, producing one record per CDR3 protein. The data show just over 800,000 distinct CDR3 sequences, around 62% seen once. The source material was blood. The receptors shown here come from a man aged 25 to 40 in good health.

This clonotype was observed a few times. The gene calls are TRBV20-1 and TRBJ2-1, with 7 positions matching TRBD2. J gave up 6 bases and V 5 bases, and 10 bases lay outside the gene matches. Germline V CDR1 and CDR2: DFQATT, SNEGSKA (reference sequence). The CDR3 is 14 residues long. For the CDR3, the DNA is TGCAGTGCTCGAATCCGGGGAGGGACCAATGAGCAGTTCTTC. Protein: CSARIRGGTNEQFF.

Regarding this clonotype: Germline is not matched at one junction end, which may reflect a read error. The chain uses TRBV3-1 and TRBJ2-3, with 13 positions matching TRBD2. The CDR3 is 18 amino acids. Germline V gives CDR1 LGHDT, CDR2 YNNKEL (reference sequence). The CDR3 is CASSQTPGLAGFTETQYF. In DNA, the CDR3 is TGTGCCAGCAGCCAAACCCCGGGACTAGCGGGGTTCACAGAGACGCAGTATTTT.

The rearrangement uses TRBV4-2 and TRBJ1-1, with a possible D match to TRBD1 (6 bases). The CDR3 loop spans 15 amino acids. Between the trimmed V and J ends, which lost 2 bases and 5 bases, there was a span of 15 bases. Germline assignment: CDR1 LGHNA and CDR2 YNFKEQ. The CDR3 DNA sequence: TGTGCCAGCAGCCAATACAGGGTTTTGAGAACTGAAGCTTTCTTT. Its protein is CASSQYRVLRTEAFF.

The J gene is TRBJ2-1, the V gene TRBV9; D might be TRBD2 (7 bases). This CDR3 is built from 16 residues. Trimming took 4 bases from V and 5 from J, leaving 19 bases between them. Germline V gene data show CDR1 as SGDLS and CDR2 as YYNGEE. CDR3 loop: CASSPWGGGSDNEQFF. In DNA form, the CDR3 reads TGTGCCAGCAGCCCGTGGGGGGGCGGGTCAGACAATGAGCAGTTCTTC.

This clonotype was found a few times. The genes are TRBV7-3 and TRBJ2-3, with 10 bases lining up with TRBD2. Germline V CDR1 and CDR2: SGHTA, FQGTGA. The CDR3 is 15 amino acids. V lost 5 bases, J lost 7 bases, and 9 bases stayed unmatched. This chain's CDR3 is CASSPTSGVGNTQYF. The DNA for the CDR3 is TGTGCCAGCAGCCCAACTAGCGGGGTTGGAAATACGCAGTATTTT.

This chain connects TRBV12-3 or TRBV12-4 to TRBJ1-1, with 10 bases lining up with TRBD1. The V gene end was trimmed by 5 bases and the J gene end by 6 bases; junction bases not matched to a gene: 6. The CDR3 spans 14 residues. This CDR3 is CASSPGTGESEAFF. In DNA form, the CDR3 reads TGTGCCAGCAGTCCTGGGACAGGGGAATCTGAAGCTTTCTTT.